A few counts support the clone carrying this TCR beta chain. The data are from a study of blood T cell repertoires in COVID-19. The data were produced by immunoSEQ multiplex PCR, yet TCRdb's version contains in-frame clones alone and is incomplete. The sample has around 200,000 clones, 85% seen once. Germline CDR1 SGHVS, CDR2 FQNEAQ. CDR3 size: 14 residues. The V and J ends lost 5 bases and 6 bases respectively, with 14 bases between them. Sequencing used PBMCs or T cells enriched from blood (not recorded which). The V gene is TRBV7-8, the J gene TRBJ1-5, with D perhaps matching TRBD1 (5 bases). This receptor was taken from a man in his forties or fifties who had recovered from COVID-19. The CDR3 region has the DNA TGTGCCAGCAGCCTATCTGGGGGGATTCAGCCCCAGCATTTT. It yields the protein CASSLSGGIQPQHF.